The 26 T cell receptor beta chains reported below all come from one sample, sequenced in a study of a mutant IDH1 vaccine in newly diagnosed glioma. Profiled with immunoSEQ multiplex PCR; TCRdb holds only in-frame clones, not every one. The table includes about 98,000 clones, around nine tenths detected once. Time point described: baseline, week 1 (first vaccination visit). As to treatment: pre-vaccination baseline after standard-of-care therapy. Material: PBMCs, obtained from a glioma patient treated with radiotherapy, temozolomide or both. All receptors come from a woman aged 50 to 60 with glioma.

V and J are TRBV6-5 and TRBJ2-5; D possibly corresponds to TRBD2 (5 bases). Gene TRBJ2-7 matches the end of the DNA better, so the J call may be wrong. Germline V gives CDR1 MNHEY, CDR2 SVGAGI. There are 13 residues in the CDR3. CDR3 loop: CASSPRGRSEQYF. The DNA of the CDR3 is TGTGCCAGCAGTCCCCGAGGGCGGTCCGAGCAGTACTTC.

The sample holds a few counts of this clone. The gene calls are TRBV28 and TRBJ1-1; D gene ambiguous. The CDR3 sequence is 13 residues long. With 1 base removed from V and 1 base from J, the gap between germline ends came to 4 bases. The germline V gene has CDR1 MDHEN and CDR2 SYDVKM. The CDR3 loop is CASSLYRNTEAFF. CDR3 bases: TGTGCCAGCAGTTTATACAGGAACACTGAAGCTTTCTTT.

In this sample, this clone turned up once. This chain links TRBV30 with TRBJ1-5; no definite D call. Looked up from germline, CDR1 is GTSNPN and CDR2 is SVGIG (reference sequence). The CDR3 covers 15 residues. The V gene lost 0 bases and the J gene lost 1 base, with 10 bases spanning the gap. The CDR3 DNA sequence: TGTGCCTGGAGTGTGGCCCTGGGGAGCAATCAGCCCCAGCATTTT. This encodes CAWSVALGSNQPQHF.

V is TRBV28 and J is TRBJ2-7; 8 bases agree with TRBD2. The CDR3 runs 14 residues. J gave up 4 bases and V 2 bases, and 4 bases lay outside the gene matches. Germline lookup yields CDR1 MDHEN and CDR2 SYDVKM. The DNA for the CDR3 is TGTGCCAGCAGTTTAGAAGCGGGAGTTTACGAGCAGTACTTC. Encoded protein: CASSLEAGVYEQYF.

V gene TRBV7-6 combines with J gene TRBJ2-2; possible D gene TRBD2, 6 bases. Germline lookup yields CDR1 SGHVS and CDR2 FNYEAQ. The CDR3 is made up of 15 amino acids. The germline V and J ends were trimmed by 1 base and 4 bases, with 10 bases remaining between them. CDR3: CASSLGVAATGELFF. The CDR3 DNA is TGTGCCAGCAGCTTAGGGGTAGCGGCCACCGGGGAGCTGTTTTTT.

The gene calls are TRBV6-1 and TRBJ1-4; 9 bases align to TRBD1. Trimming removed 4 bases from V and 7 bases from J; junction bases left unmatched: 7. Per the germline V gene, CDR1 is MNHNS and CDR2 is SASEGT. The CDR3 length is 15 residues. The CDR3 nucleotides are TGTGCCAGCAGTGTTACAGGGGGCCGTCCTGAAAAACTGTTTTTT. It yields the protein CASSVTGGRPEKLFF.

The CDR3, as DNA: TGTGCCAGCAGTGAATCACCCGGGGGGGGGCCAGGCTACACCTTC. It yields the protein CASSESPGGGPGYTF. The V call is TRBV2, the J call TRBJ1-2; D perhaps matches TRBD1 (6 bases). The ends were cut back, 2 bases at V and 8 bases at J, with 18 bases in the middle. Germline lookup yields CDR1 SNHLY and CDR2 FYNNEI. CDR3 length: 15 residues.

The chain uses TRBV5-1 and TRBJ1-2; D not resolved. There are 15 residues in the CDR3. Germline V lookup: CDR1 SGHRS, CDR2 YFSETQ. V lost 4 bases to trimming and J lost 4 bases, with 17 bases between them. CDR3 loop: CASSASKSPSYGYTF. The CDR3 nucleotides are TGCGCCAGCAGCGCCTCGAAATCACCTAGCTATGGCTACACCTTC.

The genes are TRBV6-6 and TRBJ2-7; 15 bases agree with TRBD2. Germline V gene data show CDR1 as MNHNY and CDR2 as SVGAGI (reference sequence). The CDR3 covers 16 residues. J gave up 3 bases and V 2 bases, and 2 bases lay outside the gene matches. CDR3 nucleotide sequence: TGTGCCAGCAGTTACACGGGACTAGCGGGAGGCTACGAGCAGTACTTC. Amino acid sequence: CASSYTGLAGGYEQYF.

The chain is built from TRBV6-5 and TRBJ2-4; TRBD1 matches 9 bases. CDR3 size: 15 residues. V lost 0 bases and J lost 8; bases outside the gene matches: 5. Germline CDR1 and CDR2: MNHEY and SVGAGI. The CDR3 protein is CASSYSGQGRDIQYF. CDR3 nucleotide sequence: TGTGCCAGCAGTTACTCGGGACAGGGTAGGGACATTCAGTACTTC.

J is TRBJ2-7 and V is TRBV6-1, with TRBD1 matching over 7 bases. This CDR3 contains 15 residues. Trimming cost V 3 bases and J 0 bases; bases outside gene matches: 5. Germline CDR1 and CDR2: MNHNS and SASEGT. CDR3 DNA sequence: TGTGCCAGCAGTGAGAGGGACAGTTCCTCCTACGAGCAGTACTTC. It yields the protein CASSERDSSSYEQYF.

V is TRBV27 and J is TRBJ2-2; maybe TRBD2 (5 bases). This CDR3 spans 14 amino acids. Trimming removed 2 bases at V and 6 bases at J, with 10 bases between. CDR1 is MNHEY, CDR2 SMNVEV, per germline (reference sequence). CDR3 loop: CASSLGLTAGELFF. The CDR3 DNA sequence: TGTGCCAGCAGTTTAGGACTTACCGCCGGGGAGCTGTTTTTT.

The genes are TRBV7-2 and TRBJ2-1; D tentatively reads TRBD1 or TRBD2 (5 bases each). Trimming removed 1 base at V and 13 bases at J, with 14 bases between. The CDR3 extends over 13 amino acids. Germline lookup yields CDR1 SGHTA and CDR2 FQGNSA. CDR3 loop: CASSLGDHRTQFF. CDR3 in DNA: TGTGCCAGCAGCTTAGGGGACCACCGAACTCAGTTCTTC.

This clone was counted a single time. V is TRBV7-2 and J is TRBJ2-2; no clear D gene. Trimming shortened V by 5 bases and J by 6 bases, and 16 bases separated the two germline ends. The CDR3 spans 15 residues. Germline V gene lookup returns CDR1 SGHTA and CDR2 FQGNSA. This CDR3 reads CASSPDPSDAGELFF. CDR3 in DNA: TGTGCCAGCAGCCCGGACCCCTCCGACGCCGGGGAGCTGTTTTTT.

The chain couples TRBV5-1 to TRBJ2-6; possibly TRBD1 or TRBD2 for D (5 bases each). The CDR3 is 20 residues long. Germline CDR1 reads SGHRS; CDR2 reads YFSETQ. V lost 3 bases and J 0 bases, leaving 22 bases between the germline ends. The DNA for the CDR3 is TGCGCCAGCAGCTCGACGATGGGGGACGGGCTTACCTCTGGGGCCAACGTCCTGACTTTC. It specifies CASSSTMGDGLTSGANVLTF.

The CDR3 DNA reads TGTGCCAGCAGCCAAAGAATAGGACTAGCGGGTTTCAGCTCCTACAATGAGCAGTTCTTC. Protein: CASSQRIGLAGFSSYNEQFF. The chain joins TRBV14 to TRBJ2-1; 11 bases line up with TRBD2. This CDR3 has 20 residues. Germline CDR1 and CDR2: SGHDN and FVKESK. With V trimmed by 2 bases and J by 0 bases, 12 bases remained unmatched.

In its sample, this clone was seen a few times. V usage is TRBV5-1 and J usage is TRBJ2-3; 13 bases line up with TRBD2. With V trimmed by 6 bases and J by 0 bases, 22 bases remained unmatched. CDR3 length: 22 amino acids. The V gene's germline CDR1 is SGHRS and CDR2 YFSETQ. The DNA for the CDR3 is TGCGCCAGCACACGGTCGGGATTGGAGAGACTAGCGGGAGGCCTTAGCACAGATACGCAGTATTTT. Encoded protein: CASTRSGLERLAGGLSTDTQYF.

V usage is TRBV9 and J usage is TRBJ2-1; tentatively, D is TRBD2 (5 bases). This CDR3 is 14 amino acids long. V was clipped by 0 bases and J by 3 bases, with 7 bases between them. The germline CDR1 and CDR2 sequences are SGDLS and YYNGEE. The CDR3 protein is CASSVGTLYNEQFF. CDR3 nucleotides: TGTGCCAGCAGCGTAGGGACTCTCTACAATGAGCAGTTCTTC.

The rearrangement joins TRBV9 to TRBJ2-1; D is unresolved. Between the trimmed V and J ends, which lost 0 bases and 2 bases, there was a span of 6 bases. This CDR3 spans 14 amino acids. CDR1 is SGDLS, CDR2 YYNGEE, per germline. The CDR3 region has the DNA TGTGCCAGCAGCGTAGGCCACCCCTACAATGAGCAGTTCTTC. Translating it yields CASSVGHPYNEQFF.

This chain connects TRBV7-3 to TRBJ2-1; no reliable D call. This CDR3 comprises 16 residues. From germline, CDR1 is SGHTA and CDR2 FQGTGA. V lost 2 bases and J 0 bases, leaving 11 bases between the germline ends. CDR3 coding DNA: TGTGCCAGCAGCTTAGCCGAAGCGAGCTCCTACAATGAGCAGTTCTTC. It specifies CASSLAEASSYNEQFF.

The chain is built from TRBV28 and TRBJ2-5; TRBD1 agrees at 10 bases. This CDR3 has 13 amino acids. The germline gives CDR1 MDHEN, CDR2 SYDVKM. V lost 5 bases, J lost 14 bases, and 11 bases stayed unmatched. CDR3 in DNA: TGTGCCAGCAGTGTAGACAGGGGGCCGTCTAAATACTTC. It translates to CASSVDRGPSKYF.

V and J are TRBV9 and TRBJ2-5, with TRBD2 matching over 10 bases. CDR1 and CDR2 from the germline V gene are SGDLS and YYNGEE. V lost 4 bases and J lost 4; bases outside the gene matches: 4. The CDR3 sequence is 14 residues long. CDR3 protein: CASSTRLAGETQYF. The CDR3 DNA reads TGTGCCAGCAGCACCCGACTAGCGGGAGAGACCCAGTACTTC.

The gene calls are TRBV5-1 and TRBJ2-5; D is possibly TRBD1 or TRBD2 (5 bases each). V was shortened by 7 bases and J by 2 bases, with 18 bases between the two germline ends. Germline CDR1 SGHRS, CDR2 YFSETQ. The CDR3 extends over 15 amino acids. The DNA of the CDR3 is TGCGCCAGCGGATTCGGGACGGTCCCTCAAGAGACCCAGTACTTC. Its translation: CASGFGTVPQETQYF.

V is TRBV6-1 and J is TRBJ1-3, with 7 positions matching TRBD1. This CDR3 has 15 residues. Per the germline V gene, CDR1 is MNHNS and CDR2 is SASEGT. Trimming at V came to 8 bases and at J to 1 base, leaving 8 bases not matched to a gene. The CDR3 protein is CASRRDRSSGNTIYF. CDR3 coding DNA: TGTGCCAGCCGCCGGGACAGATCTTCTGGAAACACCATATATTTT.

V gene TRBV6-5 combines with J gene TRBJ2-7; tentatively, D is TRBD1 (5 bases). With 6 bases removed from V and 0 bases from J, the gap between germline ends came to 12 bases. The CDR3 is 14 residues long. CDR1 MNHEY and CDR2 SVGAGI come from the germline V gene. The CDR3 DNA sequence: TGTGCCAGCAGCCACTTCCAGGGCTCCTACGAGCAGTACTTC. Amino acids: CASSHFQGSYEQYF.

This sequence joins TRBV9 and TRBJ1-2, with D unclear. The CDR3 has 15 residues. Germline values: CDR1 SGDLS, CDR2 YYNGEE. V gave up 4 bases and J gave up 4 bases, with 17 bases separating them. CDR3 bases: TGTGCCAGCAGCTCGCCCGAGAGGCAGAGCTATGGCTACACCTTC. Its protein product is CASSSPERQSYGYTF.